This T cell receptor beta chain originates from a study of cytomegalovirus exposure and HLA in healthy donors. For the study at large: Approximately 180 million T cells yielded 90 million to 130 million unique TCR beta sequences, as an earlier analysis found.

PCR involved 60 Vbeta and 13 Jbeta primers. In the source study's methods: An analysis that came later counted 70 million to 100 million unique TCR beta chains, approximately 10 million shared. Sequencing was performed with immunoSEQ multiplex PCR; in TCRdb, only in-frame clones are kept and a portion is missing. That table furnishes V, J and clone size, whereas the DNA furnished D and trimming. The table lists under 110,000 clones, over 60% of them singletons. Comments on this clone: Its target is unknown.

Study-level results: Association of a missense DCLRE1C variant with TCR beta V- and J-gene trimming was reported in a later analysis. A later analysis linked some 17,000 TCR beta sequences to HLA alleles at 0.05 false discovery rate.

Germline V lookup: CDR1 SGHDN, CDR2 FVKESK. The CDR3 loop spans 15 amino acids. The J segment lost 6 bases and the V segment lost 4 bases, leaving 7 bases of the junction unmatched. The V gene is TRBV14, the J gene TRBJ1-4; 8 bases fit TRBD1. The specimen sequenced was PBMCs. This TCR derives from a woman in her 50s in good health and CMV-seropositive. Here the CDR3 reads CASSLRTGFYEKLFF. In nucleotides, the CDR3 is TGTGCCAGCAGCCTACGGACAGGGTTTTATGAAAAACTGTTTTTT.